This passage covers 15 T cell receptor beta chains from one sample sequenced in a study of shared clonotypes between healthy human individuals. Here immunoSEQ multiplex PCR was the method, and the copy in TCRdb shows in-frame clones only, minus some. The sample has 760,000 or so clones, approximately 97% seen once. Naive CD8 cells, CD45RO-negative and positively selected for CCR7, excluded terminally differentiated effector memory CD45RA+ cells. The sample comprised naive CD8+ T cells sorted from blood. Receptors were obtained from a young man in good health.

Regarding this clone: The same CDR3 also results from other DNA sequences found in this sample. The chain uses TRBV19 and TRBJ2-1; 12 nucleotides line up with TRBD2. This CDR3 spans 15 amino acids. J was trimmed by 0 bases and V by 6 bases; bases with no gene match: 0. Germline lookup yields CDR1 LNHDA and CDR2 SQIVND (reference sequence). The CDR3 here is CASRTSGSSYNEQFF. Here the CDR3 DNA reads TGTGCCAGTAGGACTAGCGGGAGCTCCTACAATGAGCAGTTCTTC.

This clone was detected only once. Here the CDR3 DNA reads TGTGCCAGCAGCTGGACTAGCGGGGGCACCTACGAGCAGTACTTC. Protein product: CASSWTSGGTYEQYF. V gene TRBV7-3 combines with J gene TRBJ2-7, with TRBD2 matching 13 bases. The V gene end was trimmed by 4 bases and the J gene end by 2 bases; junction bases not matched to a gene: 2. The CDR3 length is 15 residues. Looked up from germline, CDR1 is SGHTA and CDR2 is FQGTGA.

The chain joins TRBV29-1 to TRBJ2-2; D may be TRBD1 (5 bases). Looked up from germline, CDR1 is SQVTM and CDR2 is ANQGSEA. The CDR3 length is 14 residues. Trimming cost V 4 bases and J 2 bases, with 11 bases left between them. CDR3 sequence reads: CSVVEGVNTGELFF. CDR3 bases: TGCAGCGTTGTTGAAGGGGTCAACACCGGGGAGCTGTTTTTT.

The chain joins TRBV27 to TRBJ2-7; 8 bases align to TRBD1. Germline lookup yields CDR1 MNHEY and CDR2 SMNVEV (reference sequence). With V trimmed by 2 bases and J by 2 bases, 5 bases remained unmatched. The CDR3 loop spans 15 amino acids. The CDR3 nucleotides are TGTGCCAGCAGTTTACATGGACAGGGTACCTACGAGCAGTACTTC. Protein: CASSLHGQGTYEQYF.

The J gene is TRBJ1-5, the V gene TRBV28; no definite D call. The CDR3 has 14 residues. The germline V and J ends were trimmed by 6 bases and 0 bases, with 9 bases remaining between them. Looked up from germline, CDR1 is MDHEN and CDR2 is SYDVKM. DNA of the CDR3: TGTGCCAGCAGAAACAGAGATAGCAATCAGCCCCAGCATTTT. Protein product: CASRNRDSNQPQHF.

The rearrangement joins TRBV28 to TRBJ2-4; D possibly matches TRBD1 or TRBD2 (5 bases each). The CDR3 totals 16 residues. Germline CDR1 is MDHEN and CDR2 is SYDVKM. The germline V and J ends were trimmed by 5 bases and 0 bases, with 14 bases remaining between them. CDR3 nucleotide sequence: TGTGCCAGCAGTACCCGGGACCCCTTAGCCAAAAACATTCAGTACTTC. Encoded protein: CASSTRDPLAKNIQYF.

The rearrangement uses TRBV9 and TRBJ1-5, with 7 nucleotides matching TRBD1. This CDR3 comprises 15 residues. From germline, CDR1 is SGDLS and CDR2 YYNGEE. The V segment lost 3 bases and the J segment 3 bases; nucleotides outside the gene matches: 6. The CDR3 coding sequence is TGTGCCAGCAGCGCCTCCGGGACAGTCAATCAGCCCCAGCATTTT. It is translated as CASSASGTVNQPQHF.

This sequence joins TRBV2 and TRBJ2-7; 8 bases map to TRBD2. After removal of 6 bases from V and 3 bases from J, the junction contained 4 bases not matched to a gene. The CDR3 extends over 13 amino acids. Per the germline V gene, CDR1 is SNHLY and CDR2 is FYNNEI. Here the CDR3 DNA reads TGTGCCAGCAGCCCGGGACTAGTCTACGAGCAGTACTTC. It encodes CASSPGLVYEQYF.

The chain combines TRBV5-6 with TRBJ2-7; D is possibly TRBD2 (6 bases). CDR3 length: 15 amino acids. The V end was cut by 2 bases, the J end by 0 bases, with 12 bases between. Germline V gene lookup returns CDR1 SGHDT and CDR2 YYEEEE. CDR3 protein: CASSFIRDFSYEQYF. CDR3 sequence (DNA): TGTGCCAGCAGCTTCATCCGGGACTTCTCCTACGAGCAGTACTTC.

The chain joins TRBV6-5 to TRBJ1-5, with 8 bases identical to TRBD1. V was pared by 8 bases and J by 2 bases, with 8 bases of the junction left unmatched. CDR1 and CDR2 (germline): MNHEY, SVGAGI. The CDR3 length is 15 residues. The DNA of the CDR3 is TGTGCCAGCCCCCCATCGGGACAGGGCAATCAGCCCCAGCATTTT. Translating gives CASPPSGQGNQPQHF.

About this clone itself: Different DNA sequences within this sample yield the same CDR3. The V and J genes are TRBV27 and TRBJ2-2, with D uncertain. V gave up 6 bases and J gave up 5 bases, with 7 bases separating them. CDR1 is MNHEY, CDR2 SMNVEV, per germline (reference sequence). The CDR3 has 12 amino acids. This CDR3 is CASSKGTGELFF. The DNA of the CDR3 is TGTGCCAGCAGCAAAGGAACCGGGGAGCTGTTTTTT.

The CDR3 DNA is TGCGCCAGCAGCTATAACCCGGACTTCACCGCCTACGAGCAGTACTTC. Translated, it gives CASSYNPDFTAYEQYF. The chain couples TRBV4-1 to TRBJ2-7, with TRBD2 as a possible D gene (5 bases). CDR3 length equals 16 residues. The V gene lost 5 bases and the J gene lost 2 bases, with 19 bases spanning the gap. Germline CDR1 and CDR2: MGHRA and YSYEKL.

This chain uses TRBV6-5 with TRBJ2-5; D is uncertain. V was cut by 7 bases and J by 5 bases, with 11 bases left in between. CDR1 and CDR2 (germline): MNHEY, SVGAGI. The CDR3 consists of 12 residues. CDR3 sequence (DNA): TGTGCCAGCACCAATCGCAGGGAGACCCAGTACTTC. Translation gives CASTNRRETQYF.

V and J are TRBV13 and TRBJ2-7; 8 positions match TRBD2. The CDR3 runs to 16 residues. V dropped 5 bases and J dropped 6; count of bases not matched to a gene: 15. Germline CDR1 PRHDT, CDR2 FYEKMQ (reference sequence). The CDR3 protein is CASSHTQGGAGGEQYF. CDR3 bases: TGTGCCAGCAGCCATACACAGGGCGGCGCGGGAGGCGAGCAGTACTTC.

J is TRBJ2-2 and V is TRBV9; 11 bases fit TRBD2. Germline V gene data show CDR1 as SGDLS and CDR2 as YYNGEE. The CDR3 is 16 residues long. The V gene end was trimmed by 3 bases and the J gene end by 5 bases; junction bases not matched to a gene: 6. The DNA for the CDR3 is TGTGCCAGCAGCGGTCTAGCGGGAGGTCGGACCGGGGAGCTGTTTTTT. Translated, it gives CASSGLAGGRTGELFF. Full variable domain (outside the CDR3, taken from reference TRBV9 and TRBJ2-2): DSGVTQTPKHLITATGQRVTLRCSPRSGDLSVYWYQQSLDQGLQFLIQYYNGEERAKGNILERFSAQQFPDLHSELNLSSLELGDSALYFCASSGLAGGRTGELFFGEGSRLTVL.